This T cell receptor beta chain stems from a study of technical replicates of blood from a few donors (dated by TCRdb to about 2017). Library construction relied on the immunoSEQ multiplex PCR assay. This is the immuneACCESS table as TCRdb keeps it, with only in-frame sequences that have V and J called. A part of the clones is gone; compared with another copy, unresolved V genes explain less than half, and the rest is unexplained. Within this sample are 87,000 or so clones, with approximately 95% of them counted one time only. The ten largest make up around 0.3% of the sample. As encoded in the germline V gene, CDR1 is SNHLY while CDR2 is FYNNEI. Trimming accounts for 9 bases at V and 4 bases at J, while the number of junction bases matched to no gene is 13. The CDR3 runs 15 residues from the cysteine to the phenylalanine. Just CDR3 DNA is preserved here, 45 bases in frame from base 1. Worth noting for this clone: What this receptor recognizes is not known. Per-nucleotide qualities are absent, and no much larger clonotype sits a single base away.

Rearrangement joined TRBV2 to TRBJ2-3, with 7 middle bases fitting TRBD1. Sequencing was carried out using T cells isolated from PBMCs. This sequence originates from a human donor in good health. The base sequence is TGTGCCAGAGGGGGCCATTCGGCATCGGCAGATACGCAGTATTTT. It specifies CARGGHSASADTQYF.